These 19 T cell receptor beta chains share one sample of origin, sequenced in a study of cytomegalovirus exposure and HLA in healthy donors. Only in-frame clones appear in the TCRdb table, and some are missing; sequencing was by immunoSEQ multiplex PCR. This sample has 150,000 to 250,000 clones, with around 83% found just once. The specimen sequenced was PBMCs. These TCRs come from a young woman in good health and CMV-seropositive.

V and J are TRBV19 and TRBJ1-2; 8 nucleotides align to TRBD1. The CDR3 runs 15 residues. J gave up 4 bases and V 6 bases, and 10 bases lay outside the gene matches. CDR1 LNHDA and CDR2 SQIVND come from the germline V gene (reference sequence). In DNA, the CDR3 is TGTGCCAGTAGAAATGTTGACAGGGGCACCTATGGCTACACCTTC. Translation gives CASRNVDRGTYGYTF. Filled out from reference TRBV19 and TRBJ1-2, the complete variable domain reads DGGITQSPKYLFRKEGQNVTLSCEQNLNHDAMYWYRQDPGQGLRLIYYSQIVNDFQKGDIAEGYSVSREKKESFPLTVTSAQKNPTAFYLCASRNVDRGTYGYTFGSGTRLTVV.

The V call is TRBV7-8, the J call TRBJ2-7; 10 nucleotides line up with TRBD2. Per germline, CDR1 SGHVS and CDR2 FQNEAQ. Trimming removed 0 bases from V and 2 bases from J; junction bases left unmatched: 4. The CDR3 runs to 16 residues. CDR3 DNA: TGTGCCAGCAGCTTAGCGCGGACTAGCGGTACCTACGAGCAGTACTTC. This encodes CASSLARTSGTYEQYF.

This clone was seen a few times. Other DNA sequences in the same sample also yield this CDR3. The chain employs TRBV7-8 and TRBJ2-5; D call uncertain. V was pared by 2 bases and J by 2 bases, with 3 bases between. The length of the CDR3 is 12 residues. Germline CDR1 is SGHVS and CDR2 is FQNEAQ. CDR3 protein: CASSLLQETQYF. Written as DNA, the CDR3 is TGTGCCAGCAGCTTACTTCAAGAGACCCAGTACTTC.

The chain carries TRBV5-1 and TRBJ2-3; D unclear. This CDR3 region has 12 residues. The ends were cut back, 4 bases at V and 0 bases at J, with 3 bases in the middle. CDR1 is SGHRS, CDR2 YFSETQ, per germline. The CDR3 spells CASSPSTDTQYF. CDR3 DNA sequence: TGCGCCAGCAGCCCTAGCACAGATACGCAGTATTTT.

CDR3 in amino acids: CASSDPGGGYGYTF. The CDR3 DNA follows: TGCGCCAGCAGTGACCCCGGGGGAGGCTATGGCTACACCTTC. The V and J genes are TRBV10-2 and TRBJ1-2; D perhaps matches TRBD1 (5 bases). This CDR3 has 14 residues. CDR1 is WSHSY, CDR2 SAAADI, per germline. The V end lost 3 bases, the J end lost 4 bases, and 12 bases lay between the germline ends.

The chain is built from TRBV6-5 and TRBJ1-2, with D tentatively TRBD1 (6 bases). CDR1 is MNHEY and CDR2 is SVGAGI in the germline V gene. The CDR3 totals 13 residues. Trimming pared 5 bases from V and 6 bases from J, leaving 13 bases between. CDR3 residues: CASSKQGLNGYTF. The CDR3 nucleotides are TGTGCCAGCAGTAAACAGGGCTTGAATGGCTACACCTTC.

V is TRBV6-5 and J is TRBJ2-1; no reliable D call. The V and J ends lost 2 bases and 8 bases respectively, with 10 bases between them. The V gene's germline CDR1 is MNHEY and CDR2 SVGAGI. The CDR3 is 13 amino acids. The CDR3 DNA reads TGTGCCAGCAGTTACGAAGTCAACTATGAGCAGTTCTTC. Translation: CASSYEVNYEQFF.

This chain connects TRBV2 to TRBJ1-2; 7 nucleotides align to TRBD1. Germline values: CDR1 SNHLY, CDR2 FYNNEI. CDR3 size: 14 residues. The J segment lost 8 bases and the V segment lost 2 bases, leaving 8 bases of the junction unmatched. CDR3 protein: CASSEPRQGRGYTF. The CDR3 DNA reads TGTGCCAGCAGTGAACCGAGACAGGGCCGGGGCTACACCTTC.

This chain uses TRBV27 with TRBJ2-2, with a tentative D call TRBD2 (5 bases). This CDR3 region has 14 residues. The V and J ends lost 7 bases and 1 base respectively, with 10 bases between them. In germline, CDR1 is MNHEY, CDR2 SMNVEV (reference sequence). The CDR3 DNA follows: TGTGCCAGCACGGGAAAAGGGAACACCGGGGAGCTGTTTTTT. Encoded protein: CASTGKGNTGELFF.

The chain uses TRBV6-1 and TRBJ1-2, with D perhaps matching TRBD1 (5 bases). The CDR3 contains 13 residues. Germline V gene data show CDR1 as MNHNS and CDR2 as SASEGT. V lost 3 bases, J lost 4 bases, and 9 bases lay in between. The CDR3 coding sequence is TGTGCCAGCAGTGAGGGACTGTTCTATGGCTACACCTTC. This translates into CASSEGLFYGYTF.

This chain joins TRBV10-2 and TRBJ2-3, with a weak D call TRBD1 (5 bases). With 4 bases removed from V and 3 bases from J, the gap between germline ends came to 14 bases. Germline values: CDR1 WSHSY, CDR2 SAAADI. The CDR3 totals 15 residues. The CDR3 region is CASSGLQDRTDTQYF. The CDR3 DNA follows: TGCGCCAGCAGTGGGTTACAGGATAGGACAGATACGCAGTATTTT.

This clone has a count of ten or more. The chain couples TRBV27 to TRBJ2-5; 10 nucleotides align to TRBD1. Trimming removed 6 bases from V and 4 bases from J; junction bases left unmatched: 11. Germline values: CDR1 MNHEY, CDR2 SMNVEV (reference sequence). The CDR3 runs 16 residues. The DNA of the CDR3 is TGTGCCAGCAGAACCGCTGACAGGGGGCGGACAGAGACCCAGTACTTC. This codes for CASRTADRGRTETQYF.

The chain joins TRBV9 to TRBJ2-7; the D gene is possibly TRBD1 (6 bases). Germline CDR1 reads SGDLS; CDR2 reads YYNGEE. The CDR3 has 15 amino acids. The V end lost 4 bases, the J end lost 6 bases, and 20 bases lay between the germline ends. The CDR3: CASSNRQDGLSEQYF. CDR3 nucleotide sequence: TGTGCCAGCAGCAACCGACAGGATGGGCTCTCCGAGCAGTACTTC.

In its sample, this clone was seen once. This sequence joins TRBV25-1 and TRBJ1-3; maybe TRBD1 (5 bases). The CDR3 has 15 amino acids. Germline values: CDR1 MGHDK, CDR2 SYGVNS. The V end lost 3 bases, the J end lost 0 bases, and 9 bases lay between the germline ends. As DNA, the CDR3 is TGTGCCAGCAGTGAGGGACTTATCTCTGGAAACACCATATATTTT. Encoded protein: CASSEGLISGNTIYF.

This chain joins TRBV25-1 and TRBJ1-3; D is uncertain. V was cut by 3 bases and J by 0 bases, with 9 bases left in between. Germline loops: CDR1 MGHDK, CDR2 SYGVNS. CDR3 size: 15 residues. DNA of the CDR3: TGTGCCAGCAGTGAGGGTAGCTTCTCTGGAAACACCATATATTTT. This codes for CASSEGSFSGNTIYF.

The chain recombines TRBV28 with TRBJ1-5; 7 bases fit TRBD1. Germline V gene sequence: CDR1 MDHEN, CDR2 SYDVKM. The CDR3 is 14 amino acids. J gave up 3 bases and V 4 bases, and 3 bases lay outside the gene matches. The CDR3 DNA is TGTGCCAGCAGTTGGGGACAGAACAATCAGCCCCAGCATTTT. It specifies CASSWGQNNQPQHF.

The chain combines TRBV18 with TRBJ1-5; no clear D gene. Germline-derived CDR1 and CDR2 are KGHSH and LQKENI. The CDR3 is 17 amino acids. Trimming stripped 3 bases from V and 2 bases from J, with 17 bases between. The CDR3 DNA reads as TGTGCCAGCTCACCTCAATCTGGGATCGGGGGCAATCAGCCCCAGCATTTT. Amino acid sequence: CASSPQSGIGGNQPQHF.

V usage is TRBV9 and J usage is TRBJ2-1, with no clear D. V lost 0 bases and J 5 bases, leaving 9 bases between the germline ends. This CDR3 contains 14 residues. The V gene's germline CDR1 is SGDLS and CDR2 YYNGEE. The CDR3: CASSVAGRDNEQFF. The CDR3 nucleotides read TGTGCCAGCAGCGTAGCTGGTCGAGACAATGAGCAGTTCTTC.

A few counts support this clone. This chain connects TRBV28 to TRBJ1-1; maybe TRBD1 (5 bases). CDR3 length: 13 amino acids. V was shortened by 6 bases and J by 1 base, with 9 bases between the two germline ends. Germline V CDR1 and CDR2: MDHEN, SYDVKM. This CDR3 is CASRDTSNTEAFF. The CDR3 DNA reads as TGTGCCAGCAGGGACACATCGAACACTGAAGCTTTCTTT.